This T cell receptor beta chain was sequenced for a study of OX40 agonist ivuxolimab in advanced cancers. Study-wide points: Both blood CD4+ and CD8+ T cells showed clonal growth by week 6 at 0.1 to 3.0 mg/kg. Among the lowest peripheral clonal expansion occurred in 0.1-3.0 mg/kg partial responders. It was not determined which antigens were specifically recognized by the peripheral T cells that had undergone clonal expansion.

Libraries were prepared by immunoSEQ multiplex PCR; TCRdb keeps only in-frame clonotypes and omits some of them. The top ten clones hold under 40% of a sample with about 37,000 clones, around 85% of them seen once. Germline V gene lookup returns CDR1 SGHAT and CDR2 FQDESV (reference sequence). J gave up 2 bases and V 5 bases, and 3 bases lay outside the gene matches. The CDR3 spans 13 residues. Comment on this clone: No antigen is known for it.

The source of this sequence is an adult with an advanced solid tumor such as melanoma, head and neck, liver or kidney cancer. This specimen consisted of CD4+ or CD8+ T cells sorted from blood, obtained in a trial of the OX40 agonist ivuxolimab. The genes are TRBV11-1 and TRBJ2-7, with 7 nucleotides matching TRBD2. The CDR3 nucleotides read TGTGCCAGCAGCGCCGCGGGAGCCTACGAGCAGTACTTC. Amino acid sequence: CASSAAGAYEQYF. The variable domain in full, completed from reference TRBV11-1 and TRBJ2-7, reads EAEVAQSPRYKITEKSQAVAFWCDPISGHATLYWYRQILGQGPELLVQFQDESVVDDSQLPKDRFSAERLKGVDSTLKIQPAELGDSAMYLCASSAAGAYEQYFGPGTRLTVT.